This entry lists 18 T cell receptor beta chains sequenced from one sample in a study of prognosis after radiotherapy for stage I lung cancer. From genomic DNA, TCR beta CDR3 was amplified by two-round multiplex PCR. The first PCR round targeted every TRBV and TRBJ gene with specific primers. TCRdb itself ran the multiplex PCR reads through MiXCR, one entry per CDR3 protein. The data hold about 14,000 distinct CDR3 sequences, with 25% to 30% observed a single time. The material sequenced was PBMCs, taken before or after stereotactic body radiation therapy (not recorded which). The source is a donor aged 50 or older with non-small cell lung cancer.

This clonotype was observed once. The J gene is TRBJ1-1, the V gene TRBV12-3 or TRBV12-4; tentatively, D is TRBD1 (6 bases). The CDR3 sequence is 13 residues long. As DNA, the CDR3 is TGTGACAACACCCTTCTAGGGGGCACTGAAGCTTTCTTT. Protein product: CDNTLLGGTEAFF.

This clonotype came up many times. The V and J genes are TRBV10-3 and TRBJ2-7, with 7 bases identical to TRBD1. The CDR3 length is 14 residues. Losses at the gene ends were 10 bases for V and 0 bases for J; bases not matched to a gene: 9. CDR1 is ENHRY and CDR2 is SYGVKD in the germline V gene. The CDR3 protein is CATLGGGSSYEQYF. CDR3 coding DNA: TGTGCCACCCTAGGGGGCGGTAGCTCCTACGAGCAGTACTTC.

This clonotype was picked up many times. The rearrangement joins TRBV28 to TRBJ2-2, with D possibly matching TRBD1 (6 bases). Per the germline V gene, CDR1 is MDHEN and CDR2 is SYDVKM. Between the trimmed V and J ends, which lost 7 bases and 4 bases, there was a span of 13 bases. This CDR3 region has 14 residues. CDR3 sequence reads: CASNLGALTGELFF. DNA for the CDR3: TGTGCCAGCAACCTGGGGGCTCTCACCGGGGAGCTGTTTTTT.

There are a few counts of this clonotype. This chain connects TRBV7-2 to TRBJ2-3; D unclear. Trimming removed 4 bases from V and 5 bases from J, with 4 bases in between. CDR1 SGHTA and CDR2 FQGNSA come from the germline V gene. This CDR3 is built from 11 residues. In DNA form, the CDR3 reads TGTGCCAGCAGCTCACAAGATACGCAGTATTTT. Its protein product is CASSSQDTQYF.

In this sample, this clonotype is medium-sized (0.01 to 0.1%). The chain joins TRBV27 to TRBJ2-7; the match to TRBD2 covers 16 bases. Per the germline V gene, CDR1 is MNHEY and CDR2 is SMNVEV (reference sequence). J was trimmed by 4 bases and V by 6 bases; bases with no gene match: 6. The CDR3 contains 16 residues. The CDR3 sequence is CASRGLAGGPGYEQYF. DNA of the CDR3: TGTGCCAGCAGGGGACTAGCGGGAGGGCCGGGGTACGAGCAGTACTTC.

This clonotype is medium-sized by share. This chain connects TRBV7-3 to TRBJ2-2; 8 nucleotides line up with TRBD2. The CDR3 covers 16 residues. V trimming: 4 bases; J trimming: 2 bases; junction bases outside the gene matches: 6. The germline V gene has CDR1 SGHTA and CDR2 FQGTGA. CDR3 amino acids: CASSSTSGLNTGELFF. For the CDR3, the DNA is TGTGCCAGCAGCTCAACTAGCGGCTTAAACACCGGGGAGCTGTTTTTT.

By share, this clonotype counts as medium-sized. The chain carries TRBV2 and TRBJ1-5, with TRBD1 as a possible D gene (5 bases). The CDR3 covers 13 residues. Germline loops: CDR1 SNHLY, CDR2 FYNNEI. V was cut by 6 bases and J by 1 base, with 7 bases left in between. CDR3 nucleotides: TGTGCCAGCAGGAGGGACAGCAATCAGCCCCAGCATTTT. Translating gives CASRRDSNQPQHF.

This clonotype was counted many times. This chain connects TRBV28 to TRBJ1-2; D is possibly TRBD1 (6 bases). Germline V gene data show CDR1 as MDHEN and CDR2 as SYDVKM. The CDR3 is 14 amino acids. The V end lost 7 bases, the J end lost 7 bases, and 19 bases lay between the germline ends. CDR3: CASTTQGRASGYTF. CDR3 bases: TGTGCCAGCACCACACAGGGTAGGGCGTCTGGCTACACCTTC.

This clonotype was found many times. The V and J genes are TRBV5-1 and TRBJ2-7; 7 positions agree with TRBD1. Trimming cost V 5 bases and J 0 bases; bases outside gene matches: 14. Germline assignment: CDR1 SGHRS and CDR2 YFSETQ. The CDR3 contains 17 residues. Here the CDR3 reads CASREGLGTAISYEQYF. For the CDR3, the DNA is TGCGCCAGCAGGGAAGGGTTAGGGACAGCTATCTCCTACGAGCAGTACTTC.

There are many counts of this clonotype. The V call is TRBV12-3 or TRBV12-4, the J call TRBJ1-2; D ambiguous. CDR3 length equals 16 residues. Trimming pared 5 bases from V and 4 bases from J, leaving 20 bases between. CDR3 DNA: TGTGCCAGCAGTCCCCCGACGGTTTCCTCAACCTATGGCTACACCTTC. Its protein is CASSPPTVSSTYGYTF.

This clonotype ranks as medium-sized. As DNA, the CDR3 is TGTGCCTGCCAGGGCCCTACCGTCAACAATGAGCAGTTCTTC. Amino acids: CACQGPTVNNEQFF. The chain links TRBV12-3 or TRBV12-4 to TRBJ2-1, with D perhaps TRBD1 (5 bases). The CDR3 is made up of 14 amino acids. Trimming took 11 bases from V and 5 from J, leaving 19 bases between them.

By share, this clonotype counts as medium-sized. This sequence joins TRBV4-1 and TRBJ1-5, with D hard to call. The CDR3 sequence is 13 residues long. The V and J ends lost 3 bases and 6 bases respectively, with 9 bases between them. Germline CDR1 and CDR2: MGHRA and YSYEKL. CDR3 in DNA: TGCGCCAGCAGCCAGCGAGCGGGTCAGCCCCAGCATTTT. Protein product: CASSQRAGQPQHF.

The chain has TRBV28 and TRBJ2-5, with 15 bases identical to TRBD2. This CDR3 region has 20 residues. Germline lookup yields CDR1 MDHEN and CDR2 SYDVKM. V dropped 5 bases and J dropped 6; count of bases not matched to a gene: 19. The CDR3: CASSPTAIGLAGGPGKTQYF. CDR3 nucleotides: TGTGCCAGCAGTCCCACCGCCATCGGACTAGCGGGAGGGCCTGGAAAGACCCAGTACTTC.

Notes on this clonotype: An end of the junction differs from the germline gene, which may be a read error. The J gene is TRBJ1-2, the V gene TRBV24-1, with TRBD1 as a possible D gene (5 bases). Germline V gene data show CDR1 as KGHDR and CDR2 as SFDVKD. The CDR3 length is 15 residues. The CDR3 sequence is CPTSDPAPGPNGYTF. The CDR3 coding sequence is TGTCCCACCAGTGACCCCGCCCCAGGGCCCAATGGCTACACCTTC.

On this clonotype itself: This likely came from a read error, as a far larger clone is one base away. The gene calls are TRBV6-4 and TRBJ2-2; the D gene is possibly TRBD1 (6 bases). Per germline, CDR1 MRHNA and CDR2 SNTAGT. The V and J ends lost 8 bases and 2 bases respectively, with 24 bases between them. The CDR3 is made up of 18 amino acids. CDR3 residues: CASRRDHGTWVNTGELFF. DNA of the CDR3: TGTGCCAGCCGCAGGGACCACGGGACATGGGTAAACACCGGGGAGCTGTTTTTT.

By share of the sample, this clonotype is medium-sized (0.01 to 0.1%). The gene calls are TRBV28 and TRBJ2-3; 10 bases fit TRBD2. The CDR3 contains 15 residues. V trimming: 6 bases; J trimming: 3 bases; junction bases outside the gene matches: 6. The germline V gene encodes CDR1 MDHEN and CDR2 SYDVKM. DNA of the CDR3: TGTGCCAGCAGGCAAGCGGGAGGGCGGACAGATACGCAGTATTTT. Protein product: CASRQAGGRTDTQYF.

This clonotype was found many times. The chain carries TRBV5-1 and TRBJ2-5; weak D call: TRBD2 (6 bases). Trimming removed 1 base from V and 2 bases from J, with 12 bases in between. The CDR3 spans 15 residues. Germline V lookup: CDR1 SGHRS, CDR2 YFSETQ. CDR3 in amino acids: CASSLYGGQQETQYF. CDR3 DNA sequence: TGCGCCAGCAGCTTGTACGGGGGTCAGCAAGAGACCCAGTACTTC.

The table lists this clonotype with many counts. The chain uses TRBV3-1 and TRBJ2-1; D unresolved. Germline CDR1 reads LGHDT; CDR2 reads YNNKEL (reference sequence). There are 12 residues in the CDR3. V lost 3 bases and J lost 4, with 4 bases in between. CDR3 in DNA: TGTGCCAGCAGCCATAAATACAATGAGCAGTTCTTC. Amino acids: CASSHKYNEQFF.